These 11 T cell receptor beta chains came from one sample sequenced in a study of blood T cells in healthy people across ages. The authors ran a second PCR of roughly 6 to 12 cycles using a sample-barcoded 5' primer and a J-beta primer mix. TCRdb reprocessed the 5' RACE reads with MiXCR, giving one entry per CDR3 protein. This table holds hundreds of thousands of distinct CDR3 sequences, approximately 48% found once. The sample was blood. The receptors come from a man aged 55 to 70 in good health.

This chain uses TRBV6-5 with TRBJ1-1; no firm D call. Germline loops: CDR1 MNHEY, CDR2 SVGAGI. Trimming shortened V by 2 bases and J by 11 bases, and 9 bases separated the two germline ends. CDR3 length equals 11 residues. CDR3 nucleotides: TGTGCCAGCAGTTACAGTGATATTGCTTTCTTT. Translating it yields CASSYSDIAFF.

The J gene is TRBJ1-2, the V gene TRBV28, with TRBD1 identical over 8 bases. This CDR3 region has 14 residues. V was clipped by 6 bases and J by 3 bases; unmatched bases: 6. Looked up from germline, CDR1 is MDHEN and CDR2 is SYDVKM. The CDR3 DNA follows: TGTGCCAGCAGGGGGACAGGTGGTGACTATGGCTACACCTTC. Its translation is CASRGTGGDYGYTF.

The chain has TRBV9 and TRBJ1-2, with D perhaps TRBD1 (5 bases). Per the germline V gene, CDR1 is SGDLS and CDR2 is YYNGEE. The V gene lost 0 bases and the J gene lost 4 bases, with 13 bases spanning the gap. This CDR3 is built from 15 residues. The CDR3 DNA reads as TGTGCCAGCAGCGTAGACGAGGGGTTCGCCTATGGCTACACCTTC. This translates into CASSVDEGFAYGYTF.

The V call is TRBV5-6, the J call TRBJ2-7; D remains ambiguous. This CDR3 spans 14 amino acids. Trimming shortened V by 5 bases and J by 3 bases, and 15 bases separated the two germline ends. CDR1 and CDR2 (germline): SGHDT, YYEEEE. The chain's CDR3 is CASSYGMVGYEQYF. In DNA, the CDR3 is TGTGCCAGCAGTTACGGAATGGTCGGCTACGAGCAGTACTTC.

The V and J genes are TRBV4-3 and TRBJ1-2, with D tentatively TRBD1 (5 bases). Trimming took 1 base from V and 4 from J, leaving 13 bases between them. Germline V gives CDR1 LGHNA, CDR2 YSLEER. CDR3 length equals 15 residues. The CDR3, as DNA: TGCGCCAGCAGCCAAGGTAATCGACAGTCCTATGGCTACACCTTC. It codes for CASSQGNRQSYGYTF.

This clonotype was detected only a few times. The genes are TRBV5-1 and TRBJ2-3; D perhaps matches TRBD1 (6 bases). Per germline, CDR1 SGHRS and CDR2 YFSETQ. V was cut by 4 bases and J by 4 bases, with 16 bases left in between. The CDR3 is 15 residues long. CDR3 in DNA: TGCGCCAGCAGCGTGAATGGGGGCGCCGCAGATACGCAGTATTTT. Translation gives CASSVNGGAADTQYF.

The count of this clonotype is one. One junction end does not reproduce the germline sequence, and a read error may be involved. This rearrangement joins TRBV7-2 to TRBJ2-5; D gene ambiguous. The CDR3 runs 13 residues. Germline V gene sequence: CDR1 SGHTA, CDR2 FQGNSA. CDR3 in amino acids: CAGSLSWQETQYF. The CDR3 nucleotides read TGTGCCGGCAGCTTATCATGGCAAGAGACCCAGTACTTC. The whole variable domain, filled in from reference TRBV7-2 and TRBJ2-5, reads GAGVSQSPSNKVTEKGKDVELRCDPISGHTALYWYRQSLGQGLEFLIYFQGNSAPDKSGLPSDRFSAERTGGSVSTLTIQRTQQEDSAVYLCAGSLSWQETQYFGPGTRLLVL.

The chain uses TRBV6-1 and TRBJ2-3, with TRBD2 matching 8 bases. This CDR3 is 15 amino acids long. V lost 4 bases and J lost 2; bases outside the gene matches: 5. Germline V gene sequence: CDR1 MNHNS, CDR2 SASEGT. CDR3 nucleotides: TGTGCCAGCAGTGGGGGACTAGTCCTCACAGATACGCAGTATTTT. Its translation: CASSGGLVLTDTQYF.

V gene TRBV24-1 combines with J gene TRBJ2-7, with D tentatively TRBD2 (7 bases). The end of the DNA is better explained by TRBJ2-5, so the J call may be wrong. CDR1 is KGHDR, CDR2 SFDVKD, per germline. The CDR3 spans 13 residues. The CDR3 DNA reads TGTGCCACCAGTGTCGCGGGGGCAGAGACCCAGTACTTC. Amino acid sequence: CATSVAGAETQYF.

The genes are TRBV4-3 and TRBJ2-7, with 9 nucleotides matching TRBD2. Germline CDR1 and CDR2: LGHNA and YSLEER. CDR3 length: 17 amino acids. The V gene end was trimmed by 3 bases and the J gene end by 0 bases; junction bases not matched to a gene: 9. The CDR3 DNA sequence: TGCGCCAGCAGCCAGGGGGTGGTAGCGGGGGACTCCTACGAGCAGTACTTC. It specifies CASSQGVVAGDSYEQYF.

The table lists this clonotype with a few counts. The V and J genes are TRBV7-9 and TRBJ2-3; D not certain. The CDR3 runs to 10 residues. Germline assignment: CDR1 SEHNR and CDR2 FQNEAQ (reference sequence). V was cut by 8 bases and J by 5 bases, with 5 bases left in between. The DNA for the CDR3 is TGTGCCAGCTTGGGAGATACGCAGTATTTT. This gives the protein CASLGDTQYF.